This T cell receptor (beta chain) was recorded in a study of T cells in Graves' hyperthyroidism and ophthalmopathy. Points from the study as a whole: Ophthalmopathy was told apart from stable hyperthyroidism by a 13 V-J model.

The authors took PBMCs from 10 ml fresh peripheral blood. Germline CDR1 MNHEY, CDR2 SVGAGI. The ends lost 0 bases at V and 4 bases at J; junction bases unmatched: 6. This CDR3 contains 16 residues. RNA transcripts served as the template for amplifying TCR beta CDR3 regions. Initially, a first-round RT-PCR of the TCR CDR3 employed the HTBI primer set. TCRdb reprocessed the multiplex PCR reads via MiXCR and lists one record per CDR3 protein. The sample consists of a few hundred thousand distinct CDR3 sequences, 11% to 15% of them appearing once. A remark on this clonotype: What it binds is not known.

The chain recombines TRBV6-5 with TRBJ2-1; TRBD2 aligns across 7 bases. This clonotype was sampled from a woman between 25 and 40 years old with Graves' hyperthyroidism that later progressed to Graves' ophthalmopathy. The source material was blood. The CDR3: CASSYSMELAYNEQFF. In nucleotides, the CDR3 is TGTGCCAGCAGTTACTCGATGGAACTAGCGTACAATGAGCAGTTCTTC.